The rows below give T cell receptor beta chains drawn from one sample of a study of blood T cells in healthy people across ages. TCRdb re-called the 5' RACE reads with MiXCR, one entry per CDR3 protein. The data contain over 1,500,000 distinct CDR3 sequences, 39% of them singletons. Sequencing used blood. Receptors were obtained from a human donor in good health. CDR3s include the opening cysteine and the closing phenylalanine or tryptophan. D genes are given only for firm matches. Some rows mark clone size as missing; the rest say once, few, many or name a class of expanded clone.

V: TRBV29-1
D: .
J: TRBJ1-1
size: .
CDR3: CSVVPANTEAFF
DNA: TGCAGCGTTGTGCCAGCGAACACTGAAGCTTTCTTT

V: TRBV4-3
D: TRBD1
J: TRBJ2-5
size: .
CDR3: CASSQETGGLPGETQYF
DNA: TGCGCCAGCAGTCAAGAAACAGGGGGGCTCCCGGGGGAGACCCAGTACTTC

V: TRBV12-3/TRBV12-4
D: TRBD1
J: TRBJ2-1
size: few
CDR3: CASRRTGGPSNSYNEQFF
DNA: TGTGCCAGCAGACGGACAGGCGGCCCTTCCAACTCCTACAATGAGCAGTTCTTC

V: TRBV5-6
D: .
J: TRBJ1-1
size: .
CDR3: CASSSGPTSFAEAFF
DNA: TGTGCCAGCAGCTCCGGGCCGACAAGTTTTGCTGAAGCTTTCTTT

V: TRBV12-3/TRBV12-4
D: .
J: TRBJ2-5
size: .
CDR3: CASTPGTSREQYF
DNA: TGTGCCAGCACCCCCGGGACTTCCCGGGAGCAGTACTTC

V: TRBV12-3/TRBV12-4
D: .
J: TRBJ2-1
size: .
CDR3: CASSPRSGLAKPNEQFF
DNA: TGCGCCAGCAGTCCAAGGTCGGGGCTAGCAAAACCCAATGAGCAGTTCTTC

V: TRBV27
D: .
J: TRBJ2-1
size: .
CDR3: CASSQYRAPNNEQFF
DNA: TGTGCCAGCAGTCAATACAGGGCTCCAAACAATGAGCAGTTCTTC

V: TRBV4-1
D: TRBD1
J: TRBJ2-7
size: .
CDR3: CASSLEVLLQGAIGYEQYF
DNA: TGCGCCAGCAGCCTCGAGGTACTGCTACAGGGGGCTATCGGGTACGAGCAGTACTTC

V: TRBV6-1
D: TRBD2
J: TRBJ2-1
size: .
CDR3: CTSSEDSGGYNEQFF
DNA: TGTACCAGCAGTGAAGATAGCGGGGGTTACAATGAGCAGTTCTTC

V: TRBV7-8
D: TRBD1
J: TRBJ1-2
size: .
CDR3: CASSSITGDGYTF
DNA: TGTGCCAGCAGCTCAATTACAGGGGATGGCTACACCTTC

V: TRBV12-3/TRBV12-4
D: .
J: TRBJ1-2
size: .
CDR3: CASSLLRSYGYTF
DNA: TGTGCCAGCAGTTTACTCCGGTCCTATGGCTACACCTTC

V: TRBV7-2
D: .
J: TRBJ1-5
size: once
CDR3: CASSVSYSAGQPQHF
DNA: TGTGCCAGCAGCGTTAGTTACAGCGCTGGTCAGCCCCAGCATTTT

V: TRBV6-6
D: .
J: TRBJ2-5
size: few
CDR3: CASSYPQGGTQYF
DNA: TGTGCCAGCAGTTATCCCCAGGGAGGCACCCAGTACTTC

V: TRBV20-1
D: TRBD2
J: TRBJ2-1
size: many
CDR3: CSAYSAGGVGEQFF
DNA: TGCAGTGCCTACTCAGCGGGGGGAGTGGGTGAGCAGTTCTTC

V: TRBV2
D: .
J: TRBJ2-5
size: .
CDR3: CASSRLRAGETQYF
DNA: TGTGCCAGCTCCCGACTAAGGGCGGGAGAGACCCAGTACTTC

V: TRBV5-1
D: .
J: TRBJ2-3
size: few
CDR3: CASSLRKYTQYF
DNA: TGCGCCAGCAGCCTCAGAAAGTATACGCAGTATTTT

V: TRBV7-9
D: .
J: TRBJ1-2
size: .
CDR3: CASSLADGVGGGYTF
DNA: TGTGCCAGCAGCTTAGCAGATGGGGTAGGCGGTGGCTACACCTTC

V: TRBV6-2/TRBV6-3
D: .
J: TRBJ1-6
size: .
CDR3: CAIQSYNSPLHF
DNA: TGTGCCATCCAGTCTTATAATTCACCCCTCCACTTT

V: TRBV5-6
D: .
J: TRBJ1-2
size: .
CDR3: CASSSLTGLNPNGYTF
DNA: TGTGCCAGCAGCTCACTTACCGGCCTCAATCCGAATGGCTACACCTTC

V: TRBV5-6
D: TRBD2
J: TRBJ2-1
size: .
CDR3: CASSWGAGNNEQFF
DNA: TGTGCCAGCAGCTGGGGAGCGGGGAACAATGAGCAGTTCTTC

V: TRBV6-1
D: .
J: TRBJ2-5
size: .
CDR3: CASNVYNSRETQYF
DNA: TGTGCCAGCAATGTTTACAACTCGAGGGAGACCCAGTACTTC

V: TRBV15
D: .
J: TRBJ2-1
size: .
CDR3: CATSRDQLGGRSTYNEQFF
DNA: TGTGCCACCAGCAGAGATCAGCTAGGGGGTCGGAGTACCTACAATGAGCAGTTCTTC

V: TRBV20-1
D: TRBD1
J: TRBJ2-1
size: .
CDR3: CSARDRRGLAQGATFF
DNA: TGCAGTGCTAGAGACCGACGCGGGCTCGCACAGGGGGCTACGTTCTTC

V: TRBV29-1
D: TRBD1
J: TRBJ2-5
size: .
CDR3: CSADVTGGKETQYF
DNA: TGCAGCGCGGATGTGACAGGGGGAAAAGAGACCCAGTACTTC

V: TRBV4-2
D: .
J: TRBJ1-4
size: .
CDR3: CASSYTMGGRRNEKLFF
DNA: TGTGCCAGCAGCTATACGATGGGGGGGCGTAGGAATGAAAAACTGTTTTTT

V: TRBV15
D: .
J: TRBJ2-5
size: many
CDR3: CATGQGYETQYF
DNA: TGTGCCACCGGTCAGGGCTATGAGACCCAGTACTTC

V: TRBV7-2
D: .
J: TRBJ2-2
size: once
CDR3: CASSPRAGEDTGELFF
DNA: TGTGCCAGCAGCCCACGGGCAGGGGAGGACACCGGGGAGCTGTTTTTT

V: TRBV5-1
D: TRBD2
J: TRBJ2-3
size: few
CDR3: CACKGLPQNPPDTQYF
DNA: TGCGCTTGTAAGGGACTACCCCAGAACCCCCCAGATACGCAGTATTTT

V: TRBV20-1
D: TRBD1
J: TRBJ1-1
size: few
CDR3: CSAREDRASWAFF
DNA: TGCAGTGCTAGAGAGGACAGGGCGTCTTGGGCTTTCTTT

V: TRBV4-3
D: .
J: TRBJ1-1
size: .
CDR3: CASSPQQKGGSEAFF
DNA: TGCGCCAGCAGCCCACAACAGAAGGGTGGATCTGAAGCTTTCTTT

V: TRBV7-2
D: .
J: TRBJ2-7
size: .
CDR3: CANSLGSPLYNEQYF
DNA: TGTGCCAACAGCTTAGGGAGCCCCCTCTACAATGAGCAGTACTTC

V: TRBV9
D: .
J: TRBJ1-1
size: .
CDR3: CASSVVSRGSDAFF
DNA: TGTGCCAGCAGCGTAGTTTCCCGGGGATCTGATGCTTTCTTT

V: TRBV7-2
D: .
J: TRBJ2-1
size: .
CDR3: CTSSQGGPGMNEQFF
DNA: TGTACCAGCAGCCAGGGGGGCCCAGGGATGAATGAGCAGTTCTTC

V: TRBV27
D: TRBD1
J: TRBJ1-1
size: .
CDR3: CASQGWGTVEAFF
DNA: TGTGCCAGCCAAGGTTGGGGGACAGTTGAAGCTTTCTTT

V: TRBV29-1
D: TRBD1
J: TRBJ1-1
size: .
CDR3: CSVEAQGGNTEAFF
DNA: TGCAGCGTTGAAGCCCAGGGGGGGAACACTGAAGCTTTCTTT

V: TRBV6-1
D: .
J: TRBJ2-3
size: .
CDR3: CATRGDTGTDTQYF
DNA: TGTGCCACCCGGGGGGACACCGGCACAGATACGCAGTATTTT

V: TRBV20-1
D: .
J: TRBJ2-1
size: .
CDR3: CSARVAPLTYKEQFF
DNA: TGCAGTGCTAGGGTAGCACCTTTAACCTACAAAGAGCAGTTCTTC

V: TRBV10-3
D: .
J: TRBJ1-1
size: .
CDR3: CAISDPQGNTEAFF
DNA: TGTGCCATCAGTGACCCGCAAGGGAACACTGAAGCTTTCTTT

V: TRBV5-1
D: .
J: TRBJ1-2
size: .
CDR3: CASSPGGGEGYGYTF
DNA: TGCGCCAGCAGCCCCGGCGGGGGTGAGGGCTATGGCTACACCTTC

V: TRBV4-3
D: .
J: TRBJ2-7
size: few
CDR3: CASSQGPLTGPRSYEQYF
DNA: TGCGCCAGCAGCCAAGGGCCCCTTACGGGACCCCGTTCCTACGAGCAGTACTTC

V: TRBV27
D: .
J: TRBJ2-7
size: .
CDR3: CASRLDKTYEQYF
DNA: TGTGCCAGCAGGTTAGATAAAACCTACGAGCAGTACTTC

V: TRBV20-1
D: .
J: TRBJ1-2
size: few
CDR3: CSARDLTGANCGYTF
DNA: TGCAGTGCTAGAGATCTCACGGGAGCTAACTGTGGCTACACCTTC